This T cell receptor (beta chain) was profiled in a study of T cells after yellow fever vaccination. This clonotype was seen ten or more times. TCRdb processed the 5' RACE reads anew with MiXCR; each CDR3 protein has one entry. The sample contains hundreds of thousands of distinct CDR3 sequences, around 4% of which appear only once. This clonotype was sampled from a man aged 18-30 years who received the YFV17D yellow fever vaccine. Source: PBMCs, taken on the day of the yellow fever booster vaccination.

The CDR3 reads CSVEIGGYQETQYF. The CDR3, as DNA: TGCAGCGTTGAAATCGGCGGGTACCAAGAGACCCAGTACTTC. The chain is built from TRBV29-1 and TRBJ2-5; TRBD2 is a possible D gene (5 bases). V dropped 2 bases and J dropped 0 bases, with 10 bases sitting between them. Per germline, CDR1 SQVTM and CDR2 ANQGSEA. The CDR3 extends over 14 amino acids.